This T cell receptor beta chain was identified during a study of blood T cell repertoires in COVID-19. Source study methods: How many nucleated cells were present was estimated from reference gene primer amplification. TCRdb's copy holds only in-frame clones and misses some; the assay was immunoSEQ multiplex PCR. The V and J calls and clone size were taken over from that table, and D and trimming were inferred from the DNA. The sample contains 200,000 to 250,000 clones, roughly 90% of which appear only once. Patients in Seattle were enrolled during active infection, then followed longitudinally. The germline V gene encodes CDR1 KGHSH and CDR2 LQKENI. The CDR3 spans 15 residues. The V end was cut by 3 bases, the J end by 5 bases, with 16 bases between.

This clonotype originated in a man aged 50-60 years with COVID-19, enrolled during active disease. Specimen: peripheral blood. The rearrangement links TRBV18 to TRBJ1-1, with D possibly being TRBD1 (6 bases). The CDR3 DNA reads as TGTGCCAGCTCACCGGAGACAGGCTCCGGGACTGAAGCTTTCTTT. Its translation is CASSPETGSGTEAFF.